A selection of T cell receptor beta chains follows, all from one sample in a study of early T cells in non-severe SARS-CoV-2 infection. From the 5' RACE reads, TCRdb called clonotypes with MiXCR, one entry per CDR3 protein. Of 85,000 to 90,000 distinct CDR3 sequences in the sample, about 15% were seen once. The sequenced sample was whole blood. These receptors all stem from an adult who was a healthcare worker with PCR-confirmed SARS-CoV-2 infection or an uninfected control (not recorded which). Each CDR3 is given with its conserved first and last residue. The D gene is left open where the match is weak. The size entry is marked missing in some rows and otherwise reads once, few, many or a size class.

v_gene: TRBV12-3/TRBV12-4
d_gene: -
j_gene: TRBJ2-3
abundance: few
len: 13
CDR3aa: CASSLKSTDTQYF

v_gene: TRBV5-5
d_gene: -
j_gene: TRBJ1-1
abundance: few
len: 12
CDR3aa: CASSLPGVEAFF

v_gene: TRBV6-1
d_gene: TRBD1
j_gene: TRBJ1-5
abundance: -
len: 15
CDR3aa: CASISGQGGNQPQHF

v_gene: TRBV28
d_gene: -
j_gene: TRBJ2-5
abundance: few
len: 16
CDR3aa: CASSFGFGRTKETQYF

v_gene: TRBV7-2
d_gene: -
j_gene: TRBJ2-3
abundance: many
len: 14
CDR3aa: CASSLAGRTDTQYF

v_gene: TRBV28
d_gene: TRBD1
j_gene: TRBJ1-2
abundance: -
len: 15
CDR3aa: CASSSPQGASYGYTF

v_gene: TRBV4-2
d_gene: TRBD1
j_gene: TRBJ2-5
abundance: -
len: 17
CDR3aa: CASSQVGTGQGLETQYF

v_gene: TRBV3-1
d_gene: -
j_gene: TRBJ1-1
abundance: few
len: 15
CDR3aa: CASSQVGWGNTEAFF

v_gene: TRBV5-1
d_gene: -
j_gene: TRBJ1-1
abundance: many
len: 16
CDR3aa: CASSLALAAVGTEAFF

v_gene: TRBV5-5
d_gene: TRBD1
j_gene: TRBJ2-1
abundance: few
len: 14
CDR3aa: CASSPGQGRNEQFF

v_gene: TRBV11-2
d_gene: TRBD2
j_gene: TRBJ2-7
abundance: -
len: 14
CDR3aa: CASSERTSGDEQYF

v_gene: TRBV28
d_gene: TRBD1
j_gene: TRBJ1-2
abundance: many
len: 13
CDR3aa: CASGDRRNYGYTF

v_gene: TRBV5-4
d_gene: TRBD1
j_gene: TRBJ1-1
abundance: -
len: 15
CDR3aa: CASSLAGTGNTEAFF

v_gene: TRBV28
d_gene: -
j_gene: TRBJ1-2
abundance: many
len: 12
CDR3aa: CASTPGQGGYTF

v_gene: TRBV13
d_gene: -
j_gene: TRBJ2-7
abundance: many
len: 15
CDR3aa: CASSLLGVGSYEQYF

v_gene: TRBV29-1
d_gene: -
j_gene: TRBJ1-1
abundance: many
len: 13
CDR3aa: CSVARPMNTEAFF

v_gene: TRBV10-1
d_gene: TRBD2
j_gene: TRBJ2-1
abundance: few
len: 16
CDR3aa: CASSGGLAGPYNEQFF

v_gene: TRBV7-9
d_gene: -
j_gene: TRBJ1-6
abundance: few
len: 12
CDR3aa: CASSLGVSPLHF

v_gene: TRBV20-1
d_gene: -
j_gene: TRBJ2-3
abundance: few
len: 16
CDR3aa: CSASSLRQPRTDTQYF

v_gene: TRBV5-1
d_gene: TRBD1
j_gene: TRBJ1-1
abundance: -
len: 13
CDR3aa: CASRYDRGSEAFF

v_gene: TRBV12-3/TRBV12-4
d_gene: -
j_gene: TRBJ1-1
abundance: -
len: 15
CDR3aa: CASFDRTPLNTEAFF

v_gene: TRBV7-9
d_gene: TRBD1
j_gene: TRBJ1-3
abundance: -
len: 15
CDR3aa: CASSEGQGPGNTIYF

v_gene: TRBV25-1
d_gene: -
j_gene: TRBJ1-2
abundance: -
len: 14
CDR3aa: CASSESLEGHGYTF

v_gene: TRBV7-9
d_gene: -
j_gene: TRBJ2-3
abundance: -
len: 15
CDR3aa: CASSLTRESTDTQYF

v_gene: TRBV7-2
d_gene: TRBD1
j_gene: TRBJ2-6
abundance: once
len: 17
CDR3aa: CASSPRTGTSGANVLTF

v_gene: TRBV2
d_gene: TRBD1
j_gene: TRBJ1-2
abundance: -
len: 16
CDR3aa: CASIGQGTVAYYGYTF

v_gene: TRBV5-1
d_gene: TRBD1
j_gene: TRBJ2-1
abundance: -
len: 16
CDR3aa: CASSSSTGATYNEQFF

v_gene: TRBV9
d_gene: -
j_gene: TRBJ1-3
abundance: -
len: 16
CDR3aa: CASSVEPQSSGNTIYF

v_gene: TRBV28
d_gene: -
j_gene: TRBJ2-7
abundance: many
len: 15
CDR3aa: CASSSTGRTPYEQYF

v_gene: TRBV3-1
d_gene: -
j_gene: TRBJ2-7
abundance: few
len: 14
CDR3aa: CASSPPRGTYEQYF

v_gene: TRBV20-1
d_gene: -
j_gene: TRBJ2-1
abundance: few
len: 16
CDR3aa: CSARERGLSSYNEQFF

v_gene: TRBV9
d_gene: -
j_gene: TRBJ1-1
abundance: -
len: 16
CDR3aa: CASSHLRGRMNTEAFF

v_gene: TRBV2
d_gene: -
j_gene: TRBJ2-2
abundance: many
len: 15
CDR3aa: CASSGMTHNTGELFF

v_gene: TRBV6-4
d_gene: -
j_gene: TRBJ1-1
abundance: few
len: 14
CDR3aa: CASSSQAQNTEAFF

v_gene: TRBV12-3/TRBV12-4
d_gene: -
j_gene: TRBJ1-2
abundance: -
len: 15
CDR3aa: CASSFREMRRHGYTF

v_gene: TRBV27
d_gene: -
j_gene: TRBJ2-7
abundance: many
len: 15
CDR3aa: CASSSKAGSSYEQYF

v_gene: TRBV5-1
d_gene: -
j_gene: TRBJ2-3
abundance: -
len: 14
CDR3aa: CASSLEGGSDTQYF

v_gene: TRBV12-3/TRBV12-4
d_gene: -
j_gene: TRBJ2-2
abundance: -
len: 15
CDR3aa: CASSSGHSRAGELFF

v_gene: TRBV5-1
d_gene: -
j_gene: TRBJ1-4
abundance: -
len: 13
CDR3aa: CASQDATNEKLFF

v_gene: TRBV7-2
d_gene: -
j_gene: TRBJ1-1
abundance: many
len: 13
CDR3aa: CASSYIGESEAFF

v_gene: TRBV9
d_gene: TRBD2
j_gene: TRBJ2-3
abundance: -
len: 15
CDR3aa: CASSGVAGGPDTQYF

v_gene: TRBV9
d_gene: -
j_gene: TRBJ2-6
abundance: few
len: 13
CDR3aa: CASSGQGANVLTF

v_gene: TRBV11-3
d_gene: -
j_gene: TRBJ2-5
abundance: -
len: 15
CDR3aa: CASSAEVGGLETQYF

v_gene: TRBV19
d_gene: -
j_gene: TRBJ2-6
abundance: many
len: 14
CDR3aa: CASPISSGANVLTF

v_gene: TRBV10-3
d_gene: TRBD1
j_gene: TRBJ2-7
abundance: -
len: 14
CDR3aa: CAISTGTGTYEQYF

v_gene: TRBV3-1
d_gene: -
j_gene: TRBJ1-1
abundance: many
len: 14
CDR3aa: CASSQQGFGTEAFF

v_gene: TRBV2
d_gene: -
j_gene: TRBJ1-5
abundance: many
len: 15
CDR3aa: CASSVRRGSNQPQHF